This T cell receptor beta chain was profiled in a study of blood T cell repertoires in COVID-19. The overall study: Sources were T cells, B-cell-depleted T cells, or PBMCs; the material itself was cDNA or gDNA.

The study recruited people aged roughly 18 to 100 years across about two dozen US areas. The study assigned cohorts using participant-reported clinical history. Methods used by the authors: Reference gene primer amplification yielded estimated nucleated cell counts. This table comes from immunoSEQ multiplex PCR, and its TCRdb copy is limited to in-frame clones, with some not included. V and J calls and clone size are as listed in that table; D and trimming were resolved from the DNA. The sample holds 250,000 to 350,000 clones, 85% to 90% seen once. Germline assignment: CDR1 SGHNT and CDR2 YYREEE (reference sequence). Trimming took 0 bases from V and 2 from J, leaving 11 bases between them. There are 16 residues in the CDR3.

The source of this sequence is a woman aged 18-29 years with acute COVID-19. This chain links TRBV5-4 with TRBJ2-2; D possibly corresponds to TRBD2 (6 bases). What was sequenced was PBMCs or T cells enriched from blood (not recorded which). The CDR3 coding sequence is TGTGCCAGCAGCTTGGACGGGGGAGTAAACACCGGGGAGCTGTTTTTT. Translation: CASSLDGGVNTGELFF.